A selection of T cell receptor beta chains follows, all from one sample in a study of cytomegalovirus exposure and HLA in healthy donors. The repertoire was sequenced with immunoSEQ multiplex PCR; TCRdb's copy has only in-frame clones and lacks some. The table records nearly 110,000 clones, roughly 82% of them present only once. Sequences were obtained from PBMCs. The receptors here all came from a man aged 50-60 years in good health and CMV-seronegative. CDR3s include the opening cysteine and the closing phenylalanine or tryptophan. Each record gives: clone size, D gene, V gene, J gene, CDR3 DNA, CDR3 protein. D genes are given only for firm matches. Where a row states a size, it is once, few, many or the class of an expanded clone; other rows omit it.

few	-	TRBV9	TRBJ1-1	TGTGCCAGCAGCGTAGGGAGGAACACTGAAGCTTTCTTT	CASSVGRNTEAFF
few	-	TRBV5-6	TRBJ1-3	TGTGCCAGCAGCTTCGGCGGTTACGGCTCTGGAAACACCATATATTTT	CASSFGGYGSGNTIYF
-	TRBD1	TRBV7-2	TRBJ2-7	TGTGCCAGCAGCTCTCTCCAGGGGGCGACCTACGAGCAGTACTTC	CASSSLQGATYEQYF
-	-	TRBV11-2	TRBJ2-2	-	CASSFGAGHAGGGELFF
-	TRBD1	TRBV4-1	TRBJ1-1	TGCGCCAGCAGCCTAAGGGTTGGACAGGGGGCGGATACTGAAGCTTTCTTT	CASSLRVGQGADTEAFF
-	TRBD1	TRBV19	TRBJ1-4	TGTGCCAGTAGTATAAGCGTACAAAGGACAGGGAATGAAAAACTGTTTTTT	CASSISVQRTGNEKLFF
-	-	TRBV7-3	TRBJ1-1	TGTGCCAGCAGCCTCAAAGCGGGGGCGGAAGCTTTCTTT	CASSLKAGAEAFF
-	-	TRBV19	TRBJ2-7	TGTGCCAGTAGTGCCGGGTCCAGGGACTCATCCTACGAGCAGTACTTC	CASSAGSRDSSYEQYF
-	-	TRBV10-3	TRBJ1-2	TGTGCCATCAGTGACCGCGAAACTTTAAACTATGGCTACACCTTC	CAISDRETLNYGYTF
-	TRBD2	TRBV7-2	TRBJ2-7	TGTGCCAGCAGACTAGCGGGGCCCTACGAGCAGTACTTC	CASRLAGPYEQYF
few	-	TRBV11-3	TRBJ2-1	TGTGCCAGCAGCTTAGGTGGACATTACAATGAGCAGTTCTTC	CASSLGGHYNEQFF
-	-	TRBV18	TRBJ2-5	TGTGCCAGCTCACGGACAGTCAAGGAGACCCAGTACTTC	CASSRTVKETQYF
-	-	TRBV12-5	TRBJ1-5	TGTGCTAGCAAATTATCGGGAAATCAGCCCCAGCATTTT	CASKLSGNQPQHF
-	-	TRBV6-1	TRBJ1-6	TGTGCCAGCGCGGCTAGCTCCTATAATTCACCCCTCCACTTT	CASAASSYNSPLHF
-	-	TRBV6-5	TRBJ1-1	TGTGCCAGCAGTTGGTCTAAAACCTCTCCGGCTTTCTTT	CASSWSKTSPAFF
-	-	TRBV7-9	TRBJ1-4	TGTGCCAGCGTTGGGGAGGGACTCACAGGGAATGAAAAACTGTTTTTT	CASVGEGLTGNEKLFF
-	-	TRBV5-6	TRBJ1-5	TGTGCCAGCAGCTTGTCAGGTATCAATCAGCCCCAGCATTTT	CASSLSGINQPQHF
-	TRBD2	TRBV5-1	TRBJ2-5	TGCGCCAGCAGCTTCGGGGTCGGACTAGCGGGGTGGGGACAAGAGACCCAGTACTTC	CASSFGVGLAGWGQETQYF
-	-	TRBV5-1	TRBJ2-5	TGCGCCAGCAGCTCCGGAGACTCCTTCGGGGAGACCCAGTACTTC	CASSSGDSFGETQYF
-	TRBD1	TRBV19	TRBJ2-2	TGTGCCAGTAGTCTAGACGGACAGGGTGGGACCGGGGAGCTGTTTTTT	CASSLDGQGGTGELFF
-	TRBD1	TRBV6-6	TRBJ1-3	TGTGCCATTTCCCCGGGACAGGGAGTGAGAAACACCATATATTTT	CAISPGQGVRNTIYF
few	-	TRBV14	TRBJ1-3	TGTGCCAGCAGCCAAGATCTTGCCAGCTCTGGAAACACCATATATTTT	CASSQDLASSGNTIYF
-	TRBD1	TRBV5-1	TRBJ1-5	TGCGCCAGCAGCCCTAACCTCACCCCCGCCGGGACAGGGGACCTTAGCAATCAGCCCCAGCATTTT	CASSPNLTPAGTGDLSNQPQHF
once	TRBD1	TRBV10-3	TRBJ1-1	TGTGCCATCAGTGGACAGGGGGGTATCGACACTGAAGCTTTCTTT	CAISGQGGIDTEAFF
-	-	TRBV7-9	TRBJ1-5	TGTGCCAGCAGCTACGGAGATCAGCCCCAGCATTTT	CASSYGDQPQHF
-	TRBD1	TRBV27	TRBJ2-2	TGTGCCAGCAGTTTGGGACAGGGGTACACCGGGGAGCTGTTTTTT	CASSLGQGYTGELFF
-	TRBD1	TRBV5-4	TRBJ2-1	TGTGCCAGCAGGCATGACAGGGGTTCCTACAATGAGCAGTTCTTC	CASRHDRGSYNEQFF
once	-	TRBV27	TRBJ1-4	TGTGCCAGCAGTTCCCGGTCAACTAATGAAAAACTGTTTTTT	CASSSRSTNEKLFF
-	-	TRBV18	TRBJ1-1	TGTGCCAGCTCAATCGGTACTGAAGCTTTCTTT	CASSIGTEAFF
-	-	TRBV19	TRBJ1-4	TGTGCCAGTAGGTCCCGGGATAGAGGCGTCGGAACTAATGAAAAACTGTTTTTT	CASRSRDRGVGTNEKLFF
-	-	TRBV5-1	TRBJ2-3	TGCGCCAGCAGCTGGGAGACAGGCGCTAGCACAGATACGCAGTATTTT	CASSWETGASTDTQYF
-	TRBD1	TRBV18	TRBJ1-4	TGTGCCAGCGGACAGGGTCGGGCTAATGAAAAACTGTTTTTT	CASGQGRANEKLFF
-	-	TRBV11-2	TRBJ2-4	TGTGCCAGCAGTTCAACTAGGTTGTCCAAAAACATTCAGTACTTC	CASSSTRLSKNIQYF
-	TRBD1	TRBV13	TRBJ1-6	TGTGCCAGCAGCTTGACAGGGCTCCAGGATTCACCCCTCCACTTT	CASSLTGLQDSPLHF
-	-	TRBV2	TRBJ1-3	TGTGCCAGCAGCGGACACTCTGGAAACACCATATATTTT	CASSGHSGNTIYF
-	-	TRBV5-1	TRBJ1-4	TGCGCCAGCAGCCTTGGGAGCGGGGGGCTGGGTGAAAAACTGTTTTTT	CASSLGSGGLGEKLFF
few	-	TRBV12-5	TRBJ1-1	TGTGCTAGTGGTATCAGGGGGAACACTGAAGCTTTCTTT	CASGIRGNTEAFF
-	TRBD2	TRBV29-1	TRBJ2-1	TGCAGCGCTGGGACTAGCGGATACAATGAGCAGTTCTTC	CSAGTSGYNEQFF
-	-	TRBV25-1	TRBJ1-6	TGTGCCAGCATAGGGGGACCGCCGAATTCACCCCTCCACTTT	CASIGGPPNSPLHF
-	-	TRBV9	TRBJ1-4	TGTGCCAGCAGCGTAGCCGGGGGTCATGAAAAACTGTTTTTT	CASSVAGGHEKLFF
-	-	TRBV29-1	TRBJ1-1	TGCAGCGATGGGCGATACGAAGCTTTCTTT	CSDGRYEAFF
-	-	TRBV19	TRBJ1-2	TGTGCCGTGGGAGATTCTGGCTACACCTTC	CAVGDSGYTF
-	-	TRBV7-8	TRBJ1-5	TGTGCCAGCAAACTTGCCTCGGGGCCCCAGCATTTT	CASKLASGPQHF
-	-	TRBV5-1	TRBJ1-6	TGCGCCAGCAGCTTAGCTTACACGCGGGGGGCACTTTCACCCCTCCACTTT	CASSLAYTRGALSPLHF
-	-	TRBV7-6	TRBJ2-2	TGTGCCAGCAGCCCCCTGGCCCCCGGGGAGCTGTTTTTT	CASSPLAPGELFF
few	TRBD1	TRBV28	TRBJ1-1	TGTGCCAGCAGCACACAGGGGGCAGGGACTGAAGCTTTCTTT	CASSTQGAGTEAFF
-	-	TRBV6-1	TRBJ2-3	TGTGCCAGCAGCCTACAGGAGATTAACGGAGATACGCAGTATTTT	CASSLQEINGDTQYF
once	TRBD2	TRBV10-2	TRBJ2-1	TGCGCCAGCAGTGCGGCGGGGGGGGACAATGAGCAGTTCTTC	CASSAAGGDNEQFF
-	-	TRBV5-8	TRBJ2-1	TGTGCCAGCAGCGAGGACAGCCTCAATGAGCAGTTCTTC	CASSEDSLNEQFF
-	TRBD2	TRBV7-3	TRBJ2-1	TGTGCCAGCAGCTTCAGCGGGGATTACAATGAGCAGTTCTTC	CASSFSGDYNEQFF
-	-	TRBV9	TRBJ2-1	TGTGCCAGCAGCGGAACTGTTCACGATGAGCAGTTCTTC	CASSGTVHDEQFF
-	-	TRBV12-2	TRBJ1-1	TGTGCAAGTCGCTTATTTAATGGTGCTGAGGCGAACACTGAAGCTTTCTTT	CASRLFNGAEANTEAFF
-	-	TRBV5-8	TRBJ1-2	TGTGCCAGCAGCCTTCGGAGGGGCGCCTTGGGCTACACCTTC	CASSLRRGALGYTF